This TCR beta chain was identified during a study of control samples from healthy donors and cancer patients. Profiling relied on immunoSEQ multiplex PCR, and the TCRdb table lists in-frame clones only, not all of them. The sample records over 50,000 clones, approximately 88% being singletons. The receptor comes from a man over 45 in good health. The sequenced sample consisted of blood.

CDR3: CASSPGIGELFF. CDR3 sequence (DNA): TGTGCCAGCAGTCCTGGCATCGGGGAGCTGTTTTTT. The chain carries TRBV12-3 or TRBV12-4 and TRBJ2-2; no firm D call. V lost 5 bases and J lost 7, with 8 bases in between. The CDR3 has 12 amino acids.